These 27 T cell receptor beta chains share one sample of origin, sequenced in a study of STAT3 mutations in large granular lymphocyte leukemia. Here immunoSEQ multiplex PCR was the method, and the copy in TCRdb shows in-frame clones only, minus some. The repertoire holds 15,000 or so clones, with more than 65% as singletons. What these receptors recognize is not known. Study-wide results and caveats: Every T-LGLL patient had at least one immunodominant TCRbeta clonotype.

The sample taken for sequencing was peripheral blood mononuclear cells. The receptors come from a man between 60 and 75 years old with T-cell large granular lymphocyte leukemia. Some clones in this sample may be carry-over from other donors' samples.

The DNA for the CDR3 is TGTGCCAGCAGTCGACTAGCGGAGATCACAGATACGCAGTATTTT. As protein: CASSRLAEITDTQYF. The chain has TRBV28 and TRBJ2-3; 9 bases match TRBD2. The CDR3 consists of 15 residues. The germline V gene encodes CDR1 MDHEN and CDR2 SYDVKM. V shed 5 bases, J shed 2 bases, and the junction held 5 bases outside the gene matches.

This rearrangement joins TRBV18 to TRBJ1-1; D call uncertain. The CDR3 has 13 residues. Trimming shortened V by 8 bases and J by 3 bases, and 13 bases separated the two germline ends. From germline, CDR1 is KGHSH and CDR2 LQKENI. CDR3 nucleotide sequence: TGTGCCAGCACCCAAGGTCCTGACACTGAAGCTTTCTTT. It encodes CASTQGPDTEAFF.

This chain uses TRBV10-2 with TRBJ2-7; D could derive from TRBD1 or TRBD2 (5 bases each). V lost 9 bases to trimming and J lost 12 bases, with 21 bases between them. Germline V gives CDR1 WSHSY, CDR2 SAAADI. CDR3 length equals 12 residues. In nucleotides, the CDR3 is TGCGCCAGTATGACGGGGCGTGGAGAGTGGTACTTC. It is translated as CASMTGRGEWYF.

For the CDR3, the DNA is TGTGCCAGCAGCGAAGGAATAGGGTGGGTCACAGATACGCAGTATTTT. It is translated as CASSEGIGWVTDTQYF. The chain joins TRBV5-6 to TRBJ2-3; D is undetermined. The germline CDR1 and CDR2 sequences are SGHDT and YYEEEE. There are 16 residues in the CDR3. V was clipped by 4 bases and J by 2 bases, with 17 bases between them.

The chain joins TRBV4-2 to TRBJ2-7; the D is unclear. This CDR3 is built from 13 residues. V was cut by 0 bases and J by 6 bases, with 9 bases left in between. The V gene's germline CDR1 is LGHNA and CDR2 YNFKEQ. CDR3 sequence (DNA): TGTGCCAGCAGCCAAGAGGTAGGGCGCGAGCAGTACTTC. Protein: CASSQEVGREQYF.

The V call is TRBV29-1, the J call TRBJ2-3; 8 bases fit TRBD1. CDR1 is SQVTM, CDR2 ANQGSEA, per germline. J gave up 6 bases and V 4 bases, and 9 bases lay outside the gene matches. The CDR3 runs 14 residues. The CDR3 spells CSVGQGALLDTQYF. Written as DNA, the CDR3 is TGCAGCGTTGGGCAGGGGGCGTTGTTGGATACGCAGTATTTT.

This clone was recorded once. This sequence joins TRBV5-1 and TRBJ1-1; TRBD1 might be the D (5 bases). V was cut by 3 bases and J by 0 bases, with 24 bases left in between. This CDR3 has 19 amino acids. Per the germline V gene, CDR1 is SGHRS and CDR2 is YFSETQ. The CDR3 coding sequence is TGCGCCAGCAGCTCCGGCCATACCCCGGGGGTTGGCATGAACACTGAAGCTTTCTTT. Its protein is CASSSGHTPGVGMNTEAFF.

CDR3 amino acids: CATSSGTGQETQYF. The DNA of the CDR3 is TGTGCCACCAGCAGTGGGACAGGCCAAGAGACCCAGTACTTC. V gene TRBV15 combines with J gene TRBJ2-5; 8 bases are shared with TRBD1. Germline V gene lookup returns CDR1 LNHNV and CDR2 YYDKDF (reference sequence). The junction had 1 base not matched to a gene; V was cut back by 3 bases and J by 1 base. The CDR3 loop spans 14 amino acids.

The CDR3 region has the DNA TGTGCCACCAGCAGAGATAACAGGGGGCGGGCCACAGATACGCAGTATTTT. Translated: CATSRDNRGRATDTQYF. The V and J genes are TRBV15 and TRBJ2-3, with 9 bases matching TRBD1. J was trimmed by 2 bases and V by 0 bases; bases with no gene match: 6. The CDR3 contains 17 residues. Germline V gives CDR1 LNHNV, CDR2 YYDKDF (reference sequence).

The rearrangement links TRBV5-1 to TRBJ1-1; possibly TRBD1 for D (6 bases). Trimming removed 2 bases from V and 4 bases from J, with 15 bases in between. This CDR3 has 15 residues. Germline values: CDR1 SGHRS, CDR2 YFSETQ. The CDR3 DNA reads TGCGCCAGCAGCTTTCGCGAGGGGGGCGGCACTGAAGCTTTCTTT. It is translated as CASSFREGGGTEAFF.

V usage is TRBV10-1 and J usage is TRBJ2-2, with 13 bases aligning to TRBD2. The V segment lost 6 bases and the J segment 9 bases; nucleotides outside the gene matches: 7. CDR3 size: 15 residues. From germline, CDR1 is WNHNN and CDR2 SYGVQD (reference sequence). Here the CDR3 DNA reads TGCGCCAGCAGCCCACTAGCGGGAGGGTTGCGGGAGCTGTTTTTT. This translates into CASSPLAGGLRELFF.

The CDR3 sequence is CASSQAPDGGENIQYF. In DNA form, the CDR3 reads TGCGCCAGCAGCCAAGCTCCGGATGGGGGTGAGAACATTCAGTACTTC. The rearrangement uses TRBV4-1 and TRBJ2-4; possibly TRBD1 or TRBD2 for D (5 bases each). V was clipped by 1 base and J by 7 bases, with 17 bases between them. Germline CDR1 MGHRA, CDR2 YSYEKL. The CDR3 contains 16 residues.

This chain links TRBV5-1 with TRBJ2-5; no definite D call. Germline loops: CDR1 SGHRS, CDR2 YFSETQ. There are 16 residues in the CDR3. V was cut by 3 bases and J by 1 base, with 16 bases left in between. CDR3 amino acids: CASSSPPKSGQETQYF. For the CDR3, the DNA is TGCGCCAGCAGCTCCCCCCCCAAATCCGGCCAAGAGACCCAGTACTTC.

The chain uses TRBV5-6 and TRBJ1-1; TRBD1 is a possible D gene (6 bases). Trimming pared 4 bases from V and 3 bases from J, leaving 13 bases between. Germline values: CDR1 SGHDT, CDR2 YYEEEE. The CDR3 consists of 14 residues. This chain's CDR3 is CASSPQGRDTEAFF. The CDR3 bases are TGTGCCAGCAGCCCGCAGGGGCGTGACACTGAAGCTTTCTTT.

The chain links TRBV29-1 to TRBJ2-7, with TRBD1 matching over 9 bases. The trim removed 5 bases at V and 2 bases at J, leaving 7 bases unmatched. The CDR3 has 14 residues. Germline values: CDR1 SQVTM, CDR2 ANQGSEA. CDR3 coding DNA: TGCAGCGTTCGCCCGGGACAGGGAACCTACGAGCAGTACTTC. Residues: CSVRPGQGTYEQYF.

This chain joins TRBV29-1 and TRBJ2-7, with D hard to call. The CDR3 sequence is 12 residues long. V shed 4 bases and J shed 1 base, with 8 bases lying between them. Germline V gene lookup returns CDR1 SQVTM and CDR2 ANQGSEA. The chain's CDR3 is CSVVEHSYEQYF. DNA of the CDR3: TGCAGCGTTGTTGAGCATTCCTACGAGCAGTACTTC.

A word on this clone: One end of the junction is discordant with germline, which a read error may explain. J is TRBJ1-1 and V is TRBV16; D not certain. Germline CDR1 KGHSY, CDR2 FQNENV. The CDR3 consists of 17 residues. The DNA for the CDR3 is TGTGCCAGCAGCCTTTCCCTTATTCAGCGGGTGAAGACTGAAGCTTTCTTT. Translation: CASSLSLIQRVKTEAFF.

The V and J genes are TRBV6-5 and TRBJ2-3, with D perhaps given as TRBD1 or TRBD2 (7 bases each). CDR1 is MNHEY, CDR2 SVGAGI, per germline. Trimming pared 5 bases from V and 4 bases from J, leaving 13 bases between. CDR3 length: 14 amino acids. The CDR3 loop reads CASSARGRADTQYF. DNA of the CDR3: TGTGCCAGCAGTGCCAGGGGGAGGGCAGATACGCAGTATTTT.

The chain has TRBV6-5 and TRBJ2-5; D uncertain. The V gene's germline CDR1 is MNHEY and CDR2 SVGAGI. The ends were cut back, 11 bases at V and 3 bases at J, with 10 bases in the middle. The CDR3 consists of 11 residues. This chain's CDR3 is CAPRDEETQYF. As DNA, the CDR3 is TGTGCCCCAAGGGATGAAGAGACCCAGTACTTC.

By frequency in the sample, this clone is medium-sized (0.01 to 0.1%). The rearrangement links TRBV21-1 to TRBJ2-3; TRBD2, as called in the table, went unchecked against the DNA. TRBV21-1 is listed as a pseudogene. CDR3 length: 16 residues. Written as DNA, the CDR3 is TGTGCCAGCAGCATCCTAGCGGGAGGGATAACAGATACGCAGTATTTT. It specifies CASSILAGGITDTQYF.

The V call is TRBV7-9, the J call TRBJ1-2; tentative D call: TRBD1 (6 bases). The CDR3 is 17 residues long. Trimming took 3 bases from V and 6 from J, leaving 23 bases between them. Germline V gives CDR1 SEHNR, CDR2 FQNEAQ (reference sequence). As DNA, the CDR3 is TGTGCCAGCAGCTTCTTCTCGGGGGGGCGACAAGTGAATGGCTACACCTTC. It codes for CASSFFSGGRQVNGYTF.

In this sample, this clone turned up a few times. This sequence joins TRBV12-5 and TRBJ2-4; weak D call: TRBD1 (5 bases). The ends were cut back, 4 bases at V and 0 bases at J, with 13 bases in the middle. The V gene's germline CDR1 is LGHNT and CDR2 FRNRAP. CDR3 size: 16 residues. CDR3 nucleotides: TGTGCTAGTGGTTCTTCAGGGAAATCAGCCAAAAACATTCAGTACTTC. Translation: CASGSSGKSAKNIQYF.

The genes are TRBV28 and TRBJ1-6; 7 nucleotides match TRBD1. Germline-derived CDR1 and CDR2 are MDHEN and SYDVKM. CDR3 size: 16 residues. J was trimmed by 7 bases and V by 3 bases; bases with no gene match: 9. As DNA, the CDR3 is TGTGCCAGCAGTTTGAGGGCGGGGACAGACAATTCACCCCTCCACTTT. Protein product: CASSLRAGTDNSPLHF.

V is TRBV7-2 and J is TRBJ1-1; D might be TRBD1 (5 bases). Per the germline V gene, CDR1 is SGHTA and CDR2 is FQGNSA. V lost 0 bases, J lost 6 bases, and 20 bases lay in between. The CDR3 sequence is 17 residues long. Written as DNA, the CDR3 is TGTGCCAGCAGCTTAGCCCTTCCTGCGGCAGGGTCTGCTGAAGCTTTCTTT. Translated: CASSLALPAAGSAEAFF.

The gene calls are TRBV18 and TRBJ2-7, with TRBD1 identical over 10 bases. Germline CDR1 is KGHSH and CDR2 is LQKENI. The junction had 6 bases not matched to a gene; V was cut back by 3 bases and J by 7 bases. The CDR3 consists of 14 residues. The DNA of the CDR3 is TGTGCCAGCTCACCCCGACAGGGGGCGGGGGAGCAGTACTTC. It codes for CASSPRQGAGEQYF. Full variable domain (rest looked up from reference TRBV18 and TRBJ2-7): NAGVMQNPRHLVRRRGQEARLRCSPMKGHSHVYWYRQLPEEGLKFMVYLQKENIIDESGMPKERFSAEFPKEGPSILRIQQVVRGDSAAYFCASSPRQGAGEQYFGPGTRLTVT.

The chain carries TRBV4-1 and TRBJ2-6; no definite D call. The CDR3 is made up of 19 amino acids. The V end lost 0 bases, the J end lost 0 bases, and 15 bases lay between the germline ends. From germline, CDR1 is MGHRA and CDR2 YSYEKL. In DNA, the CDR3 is TGCGCCAGCAGCCAAGATTTGGGAATTCCCTACTCTGGGGCCAACGTCCTGACTTTC. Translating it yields CASSQDLGIPYSGANVLTF.

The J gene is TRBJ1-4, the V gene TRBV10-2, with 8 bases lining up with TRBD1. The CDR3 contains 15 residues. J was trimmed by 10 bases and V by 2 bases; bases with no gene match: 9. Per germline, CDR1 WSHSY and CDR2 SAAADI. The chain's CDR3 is CASSEVAGGAAKLFF. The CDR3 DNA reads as TGCGCCAGCAGTGAGGTAGCAGGGGGCGCGGCAAAACTGTTTTTT.